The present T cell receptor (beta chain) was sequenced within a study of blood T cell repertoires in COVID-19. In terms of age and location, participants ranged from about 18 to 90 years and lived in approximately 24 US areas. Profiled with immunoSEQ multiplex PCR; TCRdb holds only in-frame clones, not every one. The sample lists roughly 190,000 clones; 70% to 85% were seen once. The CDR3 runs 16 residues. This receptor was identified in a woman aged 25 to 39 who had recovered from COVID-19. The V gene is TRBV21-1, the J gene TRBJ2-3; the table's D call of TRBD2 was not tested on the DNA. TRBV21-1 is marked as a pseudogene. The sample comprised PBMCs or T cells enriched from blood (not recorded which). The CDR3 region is CASSKEKTSGTDTQYF. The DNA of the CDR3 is TGTGCCAGCAGCAAAGAGAAGACTAGCGGCACAGATACGCAGTATTTT.